This TCR beta chain was recovered during a study of blood T cell repertoires in COVID-19 (dated by TCRdb to about 2020). Context from the whole study: Samples covering the acute and convalescent phases of COVID-19 were provided by collaborators in the United States, Italy and Spain. The material from the prospective study consisted of cDNA or gDNA derived from T cells, B-cell-depleted T cells, or PBMCs. Subjects who had been exposed to COVID-19, were actively infected with it, or had recovered from it provided the deeply sampled blood TCRbeta repertoires that made up the dataset. The repertoires were released in a freely available public database intended as a resource for research on the immune response to SARS-CoV-2. Samples were obtained from the ongoing ImmuneRACE study (first 160 participants) and from 1,000 to 1,500 subjects provided by 6 global collaborators. The sample metadata nearly always contained a de-identified subject ID, COVID-19 status, age in years and sex. Where available, HLA class I and class II types were obtained from metadata supplied by the sample provider rather than from assay-based typing.

Overall results and qualifications from the work: The quantity of clinical and demographic metadata differed by source and by participant and was supplied without curation.

The immunoSEQ Assay, a bias-controlled multiplex PCR, was used to amplify TCRbeta CDR3 regions from genomic DNA. The paper's data handling went like this. Nucleated cell counts per sample were estimated from amplification of reference gene primers within the assay. To quantify the absolute abundance of each unique TCRbeta CDR3 rearrangement, sequence reads were collapsed and filtered. For each sample, productive Simpson clonality was calculated as the square root of Simpson's diversity index across productive rearrangements. TCRdb took this table from immuneACCESS and kept in-frame rearrangements with V and J called. Such tables lack part of the clones; where checked against another copy, unresolved V genes explain under half of the gap, and the rest is unexplained. The D gene and trimming were derived from the DNA, and the V and J assignments and clone size from that table. This sample is represented by about 300,000 clones; approximately 89% of them were singletons. Clones ranked in the top ten supply 6.9% of the sample.

V lost 6 bases and J lost 4 bases, and the count of bases not matched to a germline gene is 3. The CDR3 numbers 13 residues from cysteine through phenylalanine. The retained sequence is limited to the CDR3, 39 bases, with the frame set at the first base. Samples from volunteer blood donors who had recovered from COVID-19 were contributed by a second Seattle source. The collaborating institutions used their own protocols to collect whole blood in K2EDTA tubes. For TCRbeta analysis, collaborators shipped samples in one of three forms: frozen whole blood, isolated PBMCs, or DNA extracted from either of those sample types. A word on this clone: It has no known antigen specificity. Base qualities were left out, and no much larger clone turns up one base away.

The chain joins TRBV12-3 or TRBV12-4 to TRBJ1-2; 9 nucleotides in the junction match TRBD1. Material for sequencing was peripheral blood. The sequence was collected from a woman under 40 who had recovered from COVID-19. The DNA sequence is as follows: TGTGCCAGCAGCATACAGGGGGCCTATGGCTACACCTTC. Translated, it reads CASSIQGAYGYTF.